The 26 T cell receptor beta chains below were found in one sample sequenced in a study of CD8 T cells in Susac syndrome (dated by TCRdb to between 2017 and 2020). To prepare the library, the immunoSEQ multiplex PCR assay was applied. RNA was extracted with the RNeasy kit and about 0.5 to 1 ug was reverse transcribed using random hexamers. TCRdb applied fastp at Q25 and MiXCR to the public reads, then kept only in-frame beta chains. Identical CDR3 protein sequences are pooled into one entry, listed with their most common genes and DNA. Counted in this sample were 150,000 to 200,000 distinct CDR3 sequences; roughly nine tenths of them appeared once. Roughly 0.087% of the sample is taken by the ten largest. The sample taken for sequencing was CD4+ T cells from PBMCs. The receptor source for this set is a human donor with Susac syndrome.

The chain links TRBV7-2 to TRBJ2-3; D is unclear. Germline CDR1 is SGHTA and CDR2 is FQGNSA. The V end was cut by 4 bases, the J end by 8 bases, with 13 bases between. This CDR3 contains 13 residues. The CDR3 region is CASSSDLLGTQYF. In DNA form, the CDR3 reads TGTGCCAGCAGCTCGGATTTACTGGGTACGCAGTATTTT.

This chain links TRBV12-3 or TRBV12-4 with TRBJ2-3; either TRBD1 or TRBD2 may supply D (6 bases each). V was cut by 4 bases and J by 4 bases, with 9 bases left in between. This CDR3 has 13 amino acids. In DNA, the CDR3 is TGTGCCAGCAGTTCGGGGGCGGCAGATACGCAGTATTTT. Translation gives CASSSGAADTQYF.

This clonotype has more than one count but fewer than ten. This chain uses TRBV20-1 with TRBJ2-5; 9 positions match TRBD2. The CDR3 is 13 amino acids. Trimming removed 3 bases from V and 6 bases from J; junction bases left unmatched: 5. The germline CDR1 and CDR2 sequences are DFQATT and SNEGSKA (reference sequence). This chain's CDR3 is CSASTSGLQTQYF. Here the CDR3 DNA reads TGCAGTGCTAGTACTAGCGGGCTGCAGACCCAGTACTTC.

The chain links TRBV6-5 to TRBJ1-2, with D perhaps matching TRBD1 (5 bases). Germline V gives CDR1 MNHEY, CDR2 SVGAGI. V shed 6 bases and J shed 4 bases, with 12 bases lying between them. This CDR3 contains 13 residues. Here the CDR3 reads CASRGREGYGYTF. The CDR3 DNA reads TGTGCCAGCAGGGGCAGGGAGGGCTATGGCTACACCTTC.

This clonotype occurred a few times. J is TRBJ1-5 and V is TRBV6-5; no clear D. This CDR3 comprises 15 residues. Trimming cost V 2 bases and J 9 bases, with 17 bases left between them. Germline CDR1 is MNHEY and CDR2 is SVGAGI. CDR3 sequence reads: CASSYKVGGFWPQHF. The CDR3 DNA is TGTGCCAGCAGTTACAAGGTTGGTGGATTTTGGCCCCAGCATTTT.

This clonotype is a singleton in its sample. The V gene is TRBV20-1, the J gene TRBJ2-1; D possibly corresponds to TRBD2 (5 bases). The germline V gene has CDR1 DFQATT and CDR2 SNEGSKA (reference sequence). V was shortened by 5 bases and J by 9 bases, with 11 bases between the two germline ends. This CDR3 region has 11 residues. The DNA for the CDR3 is TGCAGTGCTGCACTAGTCCTTGAGCAGTTCTTC. The encoded protein is CSAALVLEQFF.

The chain is built from TRBV20-1 and TRBJ1-1; the D is unclear. V was pared by 3 bases and J by 2 bases, with 7 bases between. Germline lookup yields CDR1 DFQATT and CDR2 SNEGSKA (reference sequence). The CDR3 is made up of 12 amino acids. This CDR3 reads CSARESNTEAFF. Written as DNA, the CDR3 is TGCAGTGCTAGGGAAAGCAACACTGAAGCTTTCTTT.

The chain uses TRBV7-2 and TRBJ2-3; D may be TRBD1 (6 bases). The CDR3 sequence is 17 residues long. V was trimmed by 8 bases and J by 2 bases, leaving 23 bases between them. Germline values: CDR1 SGHTA, CDR2 FQGNSA. Here the CDR3 DNA reads TGTGCCAGCTTAAAAGGGGGTTGGTACATGAACACAGATACGCAGTATTTT. Its translation is CASLKGGWYMNTDTQYF.

The chain uses TRBV15 and TRBJ2-2, with 8 positions matching TRBD1. This CDR3 comprises 16 residues. Germline CDR1 LNHNV, CDR2 YYDKDF (reference sequence). After removal of 1 base from V and 1 base from J, the junction contained 2 bases not matched to a gene. CDR3 sequence reads: CATSRGDRGNTGELFF. The CDR3 coding sequence is TGTGCCACCAGCAGAGGAGACAGGGGGAACACCGGGGAGCTGTTTTTT. Combining the CDR3 with reference TRBV15 and TRBJ2-2 gives the whole variable domain DAMVIQNPRYQVTQFGKPVTLSCSQTLNHNVMYWYQQKSSQAPKLLFHYYDKDFNNEADTPDNFQSRRPNTSFCFLDIRSPGLGDTAMYLCATSRGDRGNTGELFFGEGSRLTVL.

V gene TRBV4-1 combines with J gene TRBJ1-5, with unresolved D. Germline V gene sequence: CDR1 MGHRA, CDR2 YSYEKL. The V end was cut by 4 bases, the J end by 4 bases, with 11 bases between. The CDR3 loop spans 14 amino acids. CDR3 in amino acids: CASSLGLINQPQHF. For the CDR3, the DNA is TGCGCCAGCAGCCTCGGACTGATAAATCAGCCCCAGCATTTT.

This chain links TRBV20-1 with TRBJ1-4, with 9 bases identical to TRBD1. V lost 7 bases, J lost 3 bases, and 6 bases stayed unmatched. Germline CDR1 reads DFQATT; CDR2 reads SNEGSKA (reference sequence). The CDR3 is 14 residues long. The CDR3 protein is CSVMTGGANEKLFF. The DNA for the CDR3 is TGCAGTGTTATGACAGGGGGGGCTAATGAAAAACTGTTTTTT.

The chain combines TRBV11-2 with TRBJ2-1, with 7 positions matching TRBD1. Germline assignment: CDR1 SGHAT and CDR2 FQNNGV. The junction had 10 bases not matched to a gene; V was cut back by 1 base and J by 7 bases. This CDR3 spans 16 amino acids. In DNA, the CDR3 is TGTGCCAGCAGCTTAGGGATCGGGGCAGGGGGAAATGAGCAGTTCTTC. It encodes CASSLGIGAGGNEQFF.

The chain combines TRBV7-3 with TRBJ2-2, with 8 positions matching TRBD1. The germline gives CDR1 SGHTA, CDR2 FQGTGA. This CDR3 is built from 15 residues. V shed 4 bases, J shed 6 bases, and the junction held 7 bases outside the gene matches. In DNA, the CDR3 is TGTGCCAGCAGCTCCAGGACAGGGCTGTCCGGGGAGCTGTTTTTT. It translates to CASSSRTGLSGELFF.

V is TRBV6-5 and J is TRBJ2-7, with 8 bases fitting TRBD2. V was clipped by 8 bases and J by 4 bases; unmatched bases: 7. In germline, CDR1 is MNHEY, CDR2 SVGAGI. The CDR3 runs 13 residues. The CDR3 reads CASQIAGTYEQYF. The CDR3 DNA reads TGTGCCAGCCAGATAGCGGGAACGTACGAGCAGTACTTC.

The chain joins TRBV28 to TRBJ2-5; TRBD1 agrees at 10 bases. CDR3 size: 16 residues. J was trimmed by 0 bases and V by 6 bases; bases with no gene match: 7. Per germline, CDR1 MDHEN and CDR2 SYDVKM. CDR3 protein: CASSRLGTGDQETQYF. In DNA form, the CDR3 reads TGTGCCAGCAGCAGGCTCGGGACAGGGGACCAAGAGACCCAGTACTTC.

This chain joins TRBV20-1 and TRBJ1-1; D remains unclear. The V and J ends lost 4 bases and 6 bases respectively, with 12 bases between them. The CDR3 is made up of 12 amino acids. Per the germline V gene, CDR1 is DFQATT and CDR2 is SNEGSKA (reference sequence). In DNA, the CDR3 is TGCAGTGCTACCCACCCGGACTCTGAAGCTTTCTTT. It is translated as CSATHPDSEAFF.

This chain links TRBV29-1 with TRBJ1-1, with D unclear. Germline V gene lookup returns CDR1 SQVTM and CDR2 ANQGSEA. Trimming took 2 bases from V and 4 from J, leaving 5 bases between them. The CDR3 is 11 residues long. Here the CDR3 reads CSVEPGTEAFF. CDR3 coding DNA: TGCAGCGTTGAACCGGGCACTGAAGCTTTCTTT.

The chain couples TRBV12-3 or TRBV12-4 to TRBJ2-2; TRBD1 is a possible D gene (5 bases). Trimming stripped 5 bases from V and 5 bases from J, with 9 bases between. The CDR3 is made up of 13 amino acids. The CDR3 nucleotides read TGTGCCAGCAGTCAGCAGGGTACCGGGGAGCTGTTTTTT. Residues: CASSQQGTGELFF.

A few counts support this clonotype. The rearrangement joins TRBV6-5 to TRBJ2-5; tentatively, D is TRBD2 (7 bases). This CDR3 has 14 residues. Germline CDR1 and CDR2: MNHEY and SVGAGI. V dropped 2 bases and J dropped 5 bases, with 12 bases sitting between them. The CDR3 DNA reads TGTGCCAGCAGTTACCCTGGGGGGGCCGAGACCCAGTACTTC. This translates into CASSYPGGAETQYF.

The gene calls are TRBV20-1 and TRBJ2-5; D gene ambiguous. Germline loops: CDR1 DFQATT, CDR2 SNEGSKA (reference sequence). Between the trimmed V and J ends, which lost 6 bases and 3 bases, there was a span of 5 bases. CDR3 size: 10 residues. The CDR3 nucleotides read TGCAGTGCGTGGAAAGAGACCCAGTACTTC. Encoded protein: CSAWKETQYF.

The chain links TRBV6-5 to TRBJ2-3; 15 nucleotides align to TRBD2. This CDR3 contains 16 residues. From germline, CDR1 is MNHEY and CDR2 SVGAGI. Trimming cost V 2 bases and J 4 bases; bases outside gene matches: 1. CDR3 coding DNA: TGTGCCAGCAGTTACAGGACTAGCGGGGGGGCAGATACGCAGTATTTT. Its translation: CASSYRTSGGADTQYF.

In its sample, this clonotype was seen once. The CDR3 region has the DNA TGTGCCAGCAGTTACTGGGGGCCTGGGCACACTGAAGCTTTCTTT. Protein: CASSYWGPGHTEAFF. The chain couples TRBV6-5 to TRBJ1-1; perhaps TRBD1 as D (6 bases). Germline-derived CDR1 and CDR2 are MNHEY and SVGAGI. The length of the CDR3 is 15 residues. V lost 1 base and J 3 bases, leaving 12 bases between the germline ends.

This clonotype has only one observation. The chain employs TRBV10-3 and TRBJ2-1; D is unresolved. The germline gives CDR1 ENHRY, CDR2 SYGVKD. This CDR3 is built from 16 residues. V lost 5 bases to trimming and J lost 8 bases, with 22 bases between them. The CDR3 loop reads CAISSPGGVRMDEQFF. Written as DNA, the CDR3 is TGTGCCATCAGTTCCCCCGGTGGGGTTAGAATGGATGAGCAGTTCTTC.

V usage is TRBV10-1 and J usage is TRBJ2-5; either TRBD1 or TRBD2 may supply D (7 bases each). Trimming removed 0 bases at V and 0 bases at J, with 17 bases between. CDR1 is WNHNN, CDR2 SYGVQD, per germline (reference sequence). The CDR3 runs 18 residues. CDR3 sequence: CASSESYGGDSHQETQYF. In DNA, the CDR3 is TGCGCCAGCAGTGAGTCGTATGGGGGGGACAGCCACCAAGAGACCCAGTACTTC.

The V and J genes are TRBV19 and TRBJ1-2; D perhaps matches TRBD1 (6 bases). V was cut by 1 base and J by 2 bases, with 14 bases left in between. From germline, CDR1 is LNHDA and CDR2 SQIVND (reference sequence). This CDR3 has 16 residues. CDR3 in DNA: TGTGCCAGTAGTATAGGATTCGACAGGCTGAACTATGGCTACACCTTC. Its translation is CASSIGFDRLNYGYTF.

The genes are TRBV28 and TRBJ2-3; D call uncertain. Trimming removed 5 bases from V and 3 bases from J, with 12 bases in between. CDR1 MDHEN and CDR2 SYDVKM come from the germline V gene. This CDR3 is built from 14 residues. The CDR3 reads CASSPRTGTDTQYF. The DNA for the CDR3 is TGTGCCAGCAGTCCGAGAACGGGTACAGATACGCAGTATTTT.